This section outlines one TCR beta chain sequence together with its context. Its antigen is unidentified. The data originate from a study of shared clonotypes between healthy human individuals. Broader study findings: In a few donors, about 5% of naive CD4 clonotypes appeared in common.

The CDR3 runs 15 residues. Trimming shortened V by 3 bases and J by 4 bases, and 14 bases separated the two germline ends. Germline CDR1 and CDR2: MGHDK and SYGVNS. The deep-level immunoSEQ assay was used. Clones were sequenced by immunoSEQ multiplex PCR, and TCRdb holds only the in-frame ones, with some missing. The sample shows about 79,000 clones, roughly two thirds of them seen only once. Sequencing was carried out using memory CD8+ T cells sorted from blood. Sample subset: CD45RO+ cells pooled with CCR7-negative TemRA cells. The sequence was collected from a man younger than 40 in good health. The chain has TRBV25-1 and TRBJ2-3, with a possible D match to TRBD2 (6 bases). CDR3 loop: CASSELTRVADTQYF. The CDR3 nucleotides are TGTGCCAGCAGTGAGCTGACTAGAGTCGCAGATACGCAGTATTTT.